One and the same sample provided the 30 T cell receptor beta chains below, sequenced in a study of OX40 agonist ivuxolimab in advanced cancers. Sequenced by immunoSEQ multiplex PCR; TCRdb stores in-frame clones only, minus some. The repertoire holds approximately 61,000 clones, 70% to 90% seen once, with approximately 0.35% in the top ten. Sequenced material: CD4+ or CD8+ T cells sorted from blood, taken in a trial of the OX40 agonist ivuxolimab. Every receptor here comes from an adult with an advanced solid tumor such as melanoma, head and neck, liver or kidney cancer.

The rearrangement links TRBV7-2 to TRBJ1-2, with no clear D. This CDR3 contains 16 residues. Per the germline V gene, CDR1 is SGHTA and CDR2 is FQGNSA. The V and J ends lost 2 bases and 0 bases respectively, with 13 bases between them. CDR3 sequence: CASSLREPSSNYGYTF. CDR3 sequence (DNA): TGTGCCAGCAGCTTACGAGAGCCCTCTTCTAACTATGGCTACACCTTC.

The gene calls are TRBV6-5 and TRBJ2-7; the match to TRBD1 covers 9 bases. Germline trimming cut 6 bases from V and 5 bases from J; bases unmatched to any gene: 2. The CDR3 runs 12 residues. Germline loops: CDR1 MNHEY, CDR2 SVGAGI. The CDR3 loop is CASRGTGNEQYF. Written as DNA, the CDR3 is TGTGCCAGCAGGGGGACAGGGAACGAGCAGTACTTC.

This sequence joins TRBV11-3 and TRBJ2-5; 9 bases fit TRBD1. CDR1 and CDR2 (germline): SGHNT, YENEEA. The CDR3 runs to 14 residues. The V segment lost 5 bases and the J segment 4 bases; nucleotides outside the gene matches: 5. The CDR3 region is CASSAGQGRETQYF. Written as DNA, the CDR3 is TGTGCCAGCAGCGCGGGACAGGGTAGAGAGACCCAGTACTTC.

The genes are TRBV19 and TRBJ2-3; D is perhaps TRBD1 or TRBD2 (5 bases each). V was pared by 5 bases and J by 4 bases, with 19 bases between. CDR3 length equals 16 residues. The germline CDR1 and CDR2 sequences are LNHDA and SQIVND (reference sequence). CDR3 bases: TGTGCCAGTAGTCCTTACCGGGACGTGGGCCCAGATACGCAGTATTTT. The encoded protein is CASSPYRDVGPDTQYF.

The V call is TRBV6-6, the J call TRBJ2-5; D gene ambiguous. The CDR3 runs 11 residues. Trimming shortened V by 2 bases and J by 5 bases, and 3 bases separated the two germline ends. Per germline, CDR1 MNHNY and CDR2 SVGAGI (reference sequence). This CDR3 is CASSYGETQYF. As DNA, the CDR3 is TGTGCCAGCAGTTACGGGGAGACCCAGTACTTC.

The V call is TRBV27, the J call TRBJ2-7; TRBD2 matches at 8 bases. The CDR3 extends over 16 amino acids. The V and J ends lost 4 bases and 2 bases, in that order; junction bases with no gene match: 10. The germline gives CDR1 MNHEY, CDR2 SMNVEV (reference sequence). In DNA, the CDR3 is TGTGCCAGCAGTTCGTACGGGGGGGGGCCCACCTACGAGCAGTACTTC. Its translation is CASSSYGGGPTYEQYF.

The rearrangement joins TRBV4-3 to TRBJ1-4, with D possibly being TRBD1 (5 bases). This CDR3 is built from 15 residues. In germline, CDR1 is LGHNA, CDR2 YSLEER. The ends were cut back, 2 bases at V and 7 bases at J, with 14 bases in the middle. In DNA form, the CDR3 reads TGCGCCAGCAGCCAAACCTGGGGGGGAGGTGAAAAACTGTTTTTT. This translates into CASSQTWGGGEKLFF.

This chain connects TRBV25-1 to TRBJ2-1; TRBD1 matches at 11 bases. This CDR3 is 13 amino acids long. The junction had 7 bases not matched to a gene; V was cut back by 8 bases and J by 10 bases. Germline assignment: CDR1 MGHDK and CDR2 SYGVNS. The CDR3 loop reads CASGDRGTREQFF. The CDR3 DNA reads TGTGCCAGCGGGGACAGGGGGACGAGGGAGCAGTTCTTC.

This clone has just a few counts. J is TRBJ2-5 and V is TRBV6-1; 7 nucleotides match TRBD2. This CDR3 has 17 amino acids. Germline-derived CDR1 and CDR2 are MNHNS and SASEGT. V gave up 3 bases and J gave up 1 base; unmatched junction bases: 11. DNA for the CDR3: TGTGCCAGCAGTGAGGGTCCGCGCGGGGGAACCCAAGAGACCCAGTACTTC. Encoded protein: CASSEGPRGGTQETQYF.

The gene calls are TRBV19 and TRBJ1-2, with D maybe TRBD1 (6 bases). Trimming removed 7 bases from V and 2 bases from J, with 17 bases in between. Looked up from germline, CDR1 is LNHDA and CDR2 is SQIVND (reference sequence). The CDR3 is made up of 15 amino acids. The CDR3 reads CASTPGDRDNYGYTF. The DNA of the CDR3 is TGTGCCAGTACTCCAGGGGATCGGGACAACTATGGCTACACCTTC.

This clone came up once. The genes are TRBV6-6 and TRBJ1-1; D uncertain. The CDR3 sequence is 16 residues long. The germline V and J ends were trimmed by 7 bases and 5 bases, with 23 bases remaining between them. Germline values: CDR1 MNHNY, CDR2 SVGAGI (reference sequence). The CDR3 region is CASTHARRDERTEAFF. CDR3 nucleotide sequence: TGTGCCAGCACCCACGCCCGGAGGGATGAGAGGACTGAAGCTTTCTTT.

The chain recombines TRBV19 with TRBJ1-4; TRBD1 matches 12 bases. This CDR3 is built from 18 residues. CDR1 LNHDA and CDR2 SQIVND come from the germline V gene (reference sequence). The J segment lost 7 bases and the V segment lost 3 bases, leaving 12 bases of the junction unmatched. The CDR3 loop is CASSIRGQGASSGEKLFF. CDR3 nucleotide sequence: TGTGCCAGTAGTATTAGGGGACAGGGGGCCTCTTCTGGTGAAAAACTGTTTTTT.

This clone came up once. This chain uses TRBV2 with TRBJ2-6, with TRBD1 matching 7 bases. The CDR3 has 15 amino acids. The V gene end was trimmed by 6 bases and the J gene end by 0 bases; junction bases not matched to a gene: 2. Germline V gene lookup returns CDR1 SNHLY and CDR2 FYNNEI. The CDR3 here is CASRDRNSGANVLTF. The CDR3 DNA sequence: TGTGCCAGCAGGGACAGGAACTCTGGGGCCAACGTCCTGACTTTC.

The gene calls are TRBV5-1 and TRBJ1-4, with D unresolved. The CDR3 spans 13 residues. V dropped 7 bases and J dropped 5 bases, with 12 bases sitting between them. Germline V lookup: CDR1 SGHRS, CDR2 YFSETQ. The CDR3 DNA is TGCGCCAGCGCCCGCTGGGCGAATGAAAAACTGTTTTTT. Protein sequence: CASARWANEKLFF.

This chain connects TRBV18 to TRBJ2-7; a possible D gene is TRBD2 (7 bases). CDR1 is KGHSH, CDR2 LQKENI, per germline. The ends were cut back, 2 bases at V and 6 bases at J, with 20 bases in the middle. The CDR3 totals 16 residues. The CDR3 nucleotides are TGTGCCAGCTCACCATCCCCACCCAGGGGAGGGATCGAGCAGTACTTC. Amino acids: CASSPSPPRGGIEQYF.

The chain recombines TRBV25-1 with TRBJ2-7, with a weak D call TRBD2 (5 bases). The V and J ends lost 4 bases and 6 bases respectively, with 13 bases between them. CDR1 and CDR2 from the germline V gene are MGHDK and SYGVNS. The CDR3 runs to 13 residues. This CDR3 is CASSAPYGGEQYF. CDR3 DNA sequence: TGTGCCAGCAGTGCCCCTTATGGAGGCGAGCAGTACTTC.

The chain links TRBV5-1 to TRBJ1-1; 7 positions agree with TRBD1. CDR1 and CDR2 (germline): SGHRS, YFSETQ. V lost 4 bases and J lost 8; bases outside the gene matches: 11. CDR3 length: 14 residues. The DNA for the CDR3 is TGCGCCAGCAGCCCCGGGACAGCTAGTACAGAAGCTTTCTTT. Translating gives CASSPGTASTEAFF.

The chain employs TRBV5-4 and TRBJ1-3; 8 bases align to TRBD1. The germline V gene encodes CDR1 SGHNT and CDR2 YYREEE (reference sequence). Unmatched junction bases numbered 12, after V lost 1 base and J lost 3 bases. This CDR3 spans 18 amino acids. The CDR3 spells CASSLTGRTGTFGNTIYF. CDR3 DNA: TGTGCCAGCAGCTTGACAGGAAGGACAGGGACTTTTGGAAACACCATATATTTT. The whole variable domain, remainder taken from reference TRBV5-4 and TRBJ1-3, is ETGVTQSPTHLIKTRGQQVTLRCSSQSGHNTVSWYQQALGQGPQFIFQYYREEENGRGNFPPRFSGLQFPNYSSELNVNALELDDSALYLCASSLTGRTGTFGNTIYFGEGSWLTVV.

As concerns this clone: This clone may be a read error of a much larger clone one base away. The chain joins TRBV5-4 to TRBJ1-1; TRBD1 aligns across 8 bases. The CDR3 has 14 residues. V was clipped by 4 bases and J by 1 base; unmatched bases: 3. Germline CDR1 reads SGHNT; CDR2 reads YYREEE (reference sequence). The DNA for the CDR3 is TGTGCCAGCAGCCCACAGGGGGGGAACACTGAAGCTTTCTTT. Protein: CASSPQGGNTEAFF.

This clone showed up just once. The chain has TRBV27 and TRBJ1-6, with D hard to call. The CDR3 is 15 residues long. Trimming pared 2 bases from V and 0 bases from J, leaving 5 bases between. CDR1 is MNHEY, CDR2 SMNVEV, per germline (reference sequence). DNA of the CDR3: TGTGCCAGCAGTTTAGGGAGCTCCTATAATTCACCCCTCCACTTT. Protein product: CASSLGSSYNSPLHF.

The sample holds a few counts of this clone. This chain connects TRBV2 to TRBJ1-2; D remains ambiguous. Germline CDR1 SNHLY, CDR2 FYNNEI. The V and J ends lost 0 bases and 5 bases respectively, with 16 bases between them. This CDR3 is 16 amino acids long. As DNA, the CDR3 is TGTGCCAGCAGTGAAGCGCTCGGAGGGCTGGAGTATGGCTACACCTTC. Its protein is CASSEALGGLEYGYTF.

This chain uses TRBV7-9 with TRBJ2-7; 8 positions match TRBD1. The germline V gene encodes CDR1 SEHNR and CDR2 FQNEAQ (reference sequence). The CDR3 has 15 residues. Trimming at V came to 4 bases and at J to 5 bases, leaving 10 bases not matched to a gene. CDR3 region: CASSSAGQGDNEQYF. The DNA of the CDR3 is TGTGCCAGCAGCTCGGCAGGACAGGGTGATAACGAGCAGTACTTC.

The V and J genes are TRBV5-6 and TRBJ2-3; D not resolved. Trimming cost V 0 bases and J 6 bases, with 11 bases left between them. Germline V gene sequence: CDR1 SGHDT, CDR2 YYEEEE. This CDR3 comprises 14 residues. CDR3 in amino acids: CASSLAGRPDTQYF. The CDR3 bases are TGTGCCAGCAGCTTGGCCGGGCGCCCGGATACGCAGTATTTT. Full variable domain (rest looked up from reference TRBV5-6 and TRBJ2-3): DAGVTQSPTHLIKTRGQQVTLRCSPKSGHDTVSWYQQALGQGPQFIFQYYEEEERQRGNFPDRFSGHQFPNYSSELNVNALLLGDSALYLCASSLAGRPDTQYFGPGTRLTVL.

This chain connects TRBV7-2 to TRBJ2-1; the match to TRBD1 covers 8 bases. The ends lost 5 bases at V and 7 bases at J; junction bases unmatched: 7. The CDR3 is made up of 14 amino acids. CDR1 is SGHTA and CDR2 is FQGNSA in the germline V gene. The CDR3 loop is CASSPDRVRNEQFF. DNA of the CDR3: TGTGCCAGCAGCCCGGACAGGGTGAGGAATGAGCAGTTCTTC.

This chain joins TRBV13 and TRBJ2-5; 10 positions match TRBD2. The J call may be wrong; the DNA end is better matched by TRBJ2-7. The V gene's germline CDR1 is PRHDT and CDR2 FYEKMQ (reference sequence). This CDR3 region has 15 residues. For the CDR3, the DNA is TGTGCCAGCAGCGAACAGCGGGGGGGTACCTACGAGCAGTACTTC. Protein sequence: CASSEQRGGTYEQYF.

The chain carries TRBV4-1 and TRBJ2-2, with D possibly matching TRBD1 (8 bases). Trimming took off 4 bases at V and 6 bases at J, with 18 bases between the two ends. Looked up from germline, CDR1 is MGHRA and CDR2 is YSYEKL. The CDR3 extends over 16 amino acids. The CDR3 bases are TGCGCCAGCAGCCGACAGAGGACAGGGAGGGCCGGGGAGCTGTTTTTT. This translates into CASSRQRTGRAGELFF.

This clone was recorded a few times. Other DNA variants within this sample encode the same CDR3. As DNA, the CDR3 is TGTGCCAGTAGTATGGGACTGGGGAACACTGAAGCTTTCTTT. Translating it yields CASSMGLGNTEAFF. The chain joins TRBV19 to TRBJ1-1; weak D call: TRBD1 (5 bases). Trimming removed 3 bases at V and 1 base at J, with 9 bases between. The CDR3 has 14 residues. Germline V gene sequence: CDR1 LNHDA, CDR2 SQIVND (reference sequence).

The gene calls are TRBV6-5 and TRBJ2-1; TRBD1 or TRBD2 may be the D gene (6 bases each). Germline V gene data show CDR1 as MNHEY and CDR2 as SVGAGI. The ends were cut back, 2 bases at V and 4 bases at J, with 15 bases in the middle. CDR3 length: 16 amino acids. CDR3 bases: TGTGCCAGCAGTTACGACGGGGGCTCTACATACAATGAGCAGTTCTTC. Its protein is CASSYDGGSTYNEQFF.

The chain couples TRBV7-2 to TRBJ1-4; 7 bases are a match to TRBD1. The CDR3 loop spans 14 amino acids. CDR1 and CDR2 from the germline V gene are SGHTA and FQGNSA. The J segment lost 5 bases and the V segment lost 5 bases, leaving 5 bases of the junction unmatched. CDR3: CASSPDRENEKLFF. CDR3 coding DNA: TGTGCCAGCAGCCCTGACAGGGAGAATGAAAAACTGTTTTTT.

The genes are TRBV4-2 and TRBJ2-1, with TRBD2 matching over 13 bases. Trimming at V came to 1 base and at J to 6 bases, leaving 6 bases not matched to a gene. This CDR3 is built from 17 residues. In germline, CDR1 is LGHNA, CDR2 YNFKEQ. The CDR3 loop is CASSQAARTSGGNEQFF. Written as DNA, the CDR3 is TGTGCCAGCAGCCAAGCGGCTCGGACTAGCGGGGGCAATGAGCAGTTCTTC.